Listed below are T cell receptor beta chains from one sample, sequenced in a study of blood T cell repertoires in COVID-19. Some clones are missing from TCRdb's copy, which holds only in-frame ones; the method was immunoSEQ multiplex PCR. The profile shows about 190,000 clones, 75% to 85% of them singletons. The sequenced sample consisted of PBMCs or T cells enriched from blood (not recorded which). All receptors derive from a woman aged 45-59 years with acute COVID-19. The conserved cysteine and the conserved F or W are not part of the CDR3 here. D genes are given only for firm matches.

V gene,D gene,J gene,CDR3 protein
TRBV28,NA,TRBJ1-5,ASRTSDRSNQPQH
TRBV4-2,TRBD1,TRBJ1-5,ASSQEGGGDQPQH
TRBV27,TRBD2,TRBJ2-2,ASSLVAGGRNTGELF
TRBV7-9,NA,TRBJ1-1,ASSFREVGAF
TRBV28,NA,TRBJ2-1,ASSNSGPSYNEQF
TRBV28,TRBD1,TRBJ1-3,ASSRQGSSGNTIY
TRBV2,TRBD2,TRBJ2-3,ASSDGGTSGGDTQY
TRBV19,NA,TRBJ1-1,ASSIGWRSGDF
TRBV6-2/TRBV6-3,NA,TRBJ2-1,ASSYARGSYNEQF
TRBV20-1,NA,TRBJ2-5,SASRGTQY
TRBV3-1/TRBV3-2,NA,TRBJ1-1,ASSQDLQGEAF
TRBV2,TRBD1,TRBJ1-2,ASSEWTGEGGYT
TRBV11-2,TRBD1,TRBJ1-1,ASLQGARNTEAF
TRBV2,TRBD1,TRBJ2-5,ASSKTGLQETQY
TRBV5-1,TRBD1,TRBJ1-3,ATPPDRGLSGNTIY
TRBV5-1,TRBD1,TRBJ1-3,ASGTGGASGNTIY
TRBV13,NA,TRBJ2-1,ASSSTVGSYNEQF
TRBV5-4,TRBD1,TRBJ1-1,ASSRDRARSVNTEAF
TRBV27,TRBD1,TRBJ1-4,ASSPLGQGMEKLF
TRBV3-1/TRBV3-2,NA,TRBJ1-6,ASSRSGAAQNSPLH
TRBV9,NA,TRBJ2-3,ASSWTEFQDTQY
TRBV14,NA,TRBJ2-5,ASSQDEAGERETQY
TRBV6-6,NA,TRBJ2-5,ASSFDRLETQY
TRBV3-1/TRBV3-2,NA,TRBJ2-2,ASRLRREGGELF
TRBV5-4,TRBD2,TRBJ2-3,ASSPQGAGVADTQY
TRBV29-1,NA,TRBJ2-5,SFYPQGSGETQY
TRBV5-1,NA,TRBJ1-5,ASSPEGVGSNQPQH
TRBV29-1,TRBD1,TRBJ1-4,SVLGTGDEKLF